This T cell receptor beta chain appears in the sequencing data of a study of cytotoxic CD8 clonotypes in ibrutinib-treated CLL. Study results and limitations: Public clonotypes, found uncommonly, either contracted or stayed stable on treatment. Starting clonality was above that of age-matched healthy donors and tracked circulating CD8+ T-cell counts. Samples from sustained-remission and progressing patients were taken at different times.

The germline V gene encodes CDR1 LGHNA and CDR2 YNFKEQ. Deletions cut 6 bases from V and 10 bases from J, with 28 bases between. CDR3 size: 18 residues. For this clone: Its antigen is not known.

Produced via immunoSEQ multiplex PCR; TCRdb's table is partial and in-frame only. The sample records approximately 70,000 clones, 80% being singletons. PBMCs were cryopreserved, and roughly 2.1 micrograms of genomic DNA from them went into TCR beta libraries. Specimen: PBMCs, collected at disease progression, from a patient treated with ibrutinib. This TCR came from a human donor with chronic lymphocytic leukemia. This chain links TRBV4-2 with TRBJ1-6, with a possible D match to TRBD1 (6 bases). This CDR3 reads CASRHTVLGAGVRSPLHF. DNA of the CDR3: TGTGCCAGCAGACATACAGTATTGGGGGCGGGTGTAAGATCACCCCTCCACTTT.